The present T cell receptor beta chain was sequenced within a study of blood T cells in healthy people across ages (dated by TCRdb to the mid-2010s). Study-wide context: In model experiments, roughly one uniquely barcoded TCR beta cDNA molecule per two T cells was captured by template switching. For two donors (one aged 18 to 30 and one aged 80 or older), the study analyzed two additional independent replicas of 1 million unique cDNA reads from the same blood draw. Using deep sequencing normalized with unique cDNA molecular identifiers, the study measured how TCR beta repertoire diversity changes with age. The donors were divided into four age groups: young (average approximately 16 years), middle-aged (approximately 39), aged (around 59) and long-lived (about 84). To avoid experimental bias, donors of different ages were distributed randomly across sequencing lanes.

As for this clonotype: The antigen this receptor binds is unknown. A read error may explain this, as a much larger clone is one base away.

On the study overall, not on this receptor specifically: Observed TCR beta diversity per million T cells fell roughly linearly with age, and a significant reduction was already apparent by age approximately 40. Estimates of total diversity based on one million sequenced T cells were considered lower bounds and underestimates. Conclusive comparison of naive and antigen-experienced compartments was prevented by the profiling of bulk unsorted PBMCs. A strong correlation was found between observed TCR beta diversity and the percentage of naive T cells measured by flow cytometry. Because the CMV infection status of the donors was unknown, age-related changes in expanded clonotypes may potentially have been confounded. Compared with the aged group, more naive CD4+ T cells, fewer expanded clones and increased TCR diversity were shown by the long-lived group, suggesting age selection.

The donors were roughly 39 Caucasian individuals from Russia, aged roughly 6 to 100 years, who were systemically healthy. Roughly 9.5 milliliters of peripheral blood were drawn from each donor into EDTA-treated Vacutainer tubes. Ficoll-Paque density-gradient centrifugation was used to isolate PBMCs, with at least 6.5 million obtained per sample. Total RNA was extracted from PBMCs with Trizol reagent, with at least 6 micrograms obtained per sample. Naive CD45RAhigh/CD27high T cell percentages were measured by flow cytometry on a PBMC aliquot from every donor. Per the germline V gene, SGHDT is the CDR1 and YYEEEE is the CDR2. Spanning cysteine to phenylalanine, the CDR3 consists of 14 amino acids. Only CDR3 DNA is held: 42 bases, read in frame from base 1. The library was prepared using 5' RACE. Sequencing relied on an Illumina HiSeq 2500. The second PCR ran for roughly 7 to 11 cycles and used a J-beta primer mix along with a sample-barcoded 5' primer. A template-switch 5' adaptor carrying 12 random nucleotides introduced a unique molecular identifier onto each TCR beta cDNA molecule. Each sample yielded at least 2.5 million CDR3-containing paired-end reads. The Mint cDNA synthesis kit, primed by a TRBC-specific oligonucleotide, was used to synthesize first-strand cDNA from all RNA. Following uracil-DNA glycosylase treatment, a first 18-cycle PCR with universal primers M1SS and BC2_uni_R was performed on all cDNA. In the paper's pipeline: Each sample was normalized by randomly selecting 1 million high-quality reads, each carrying a distinct molecular identifier. Reads with shared molecular identifiers were discarded instead of being binned into consensus sequences. MiTCR, run with a Q25 quality threshold and the strictest error-elimination algorithm, handled CDR3 identification, clonotype clustering and error correction. A nonparametric unseen species model with Euler transformation was used to estimate a lower bound on total TCR beta diversity. TCRdb ran its own pipeline on the public reads, namely fastp trimming at Q25 and MiXCR clone calling, and kept in-frame beta chains. Each CDR3 protein gets just one entry, which takes the most common genes and DNA from the rows behind it. TCRdb's processing, not the authors', yielded these V and J calls. For this sample there are hundreds of thousands of distinct CDR3 sequences; about 30% appear just once. Of the sample, less than 20% is held by the ten largest clones.

The chain uses TRBV5-6 and TRBJ2-7, with TRBD1 perhaps the D gene, on 5 matching bases. Sequencing used blood. The receptor was derived from a woman older than 75 in good health. Donor details come from another sample of the same person, matched by shared clones. In nucleotide form, the sequence is TGTGCCAGCAGCTTGGATCAGGGCGCGTACGAGCGGTACTTC. It is translated as CASSLDQGAYERYF.